The T cell receptor beta chain described here comes from a study of radiotherapy plus CTLA-4 blockade in lung cancer. Study-wide background: Of the patients, more than 15% showed objective responses and under 40% attained disease control. The study, taken as a whole, reports: Tumor-origin TCR clones grew in blood after radiotherapy plus ipilimumab.

The CDR3 length is 12 residues. The V end lost 7 bases, the J end lost 0 bases, and 6 bases lay between the germline ends. The germline CDR1 and CDR2 sequences are SGHRS and YFSETQ. This table comes from immunoSEQ multiplex PCR, and its TCRdb copy is limited to in-frame clones, with some not included. The table shows roughly 75,000 clones, with roughly 79% occurring only once. With respect to this clone: Its antigen is undetermined.

This rearrangement joins TRBV5-1 to TRBJ2-3; D call uncertain. The origin of this receptor is a human donor with non-small cell lung cancer whose response to radiotherapy plus ipilimumab could not be evaluated. Some clones in this sample may be carry-over from other donors' samples. Sequenced here: peripheral blood, sampled from a patient treated with radiotherapy plus ipilimumab. The CDR3 nucleotides are TGCGCCAGCCAGGTTAGCACAGATACGCAGTATTTT. Residues: CASQVSTDTQYF. Complete variable domain (other parts from reference TRBV5-1 and TRBJ2-3): KAGVTQTPRYLIKTRGQQVTLSCSPISGHRSVSWYQQTPGQGLQFLFEYFSETQRNKGNFPGRFSGRQFSNSRSEMNVSTLELGDSALYLCASQVSTDTQYFGPGTRLTVL.